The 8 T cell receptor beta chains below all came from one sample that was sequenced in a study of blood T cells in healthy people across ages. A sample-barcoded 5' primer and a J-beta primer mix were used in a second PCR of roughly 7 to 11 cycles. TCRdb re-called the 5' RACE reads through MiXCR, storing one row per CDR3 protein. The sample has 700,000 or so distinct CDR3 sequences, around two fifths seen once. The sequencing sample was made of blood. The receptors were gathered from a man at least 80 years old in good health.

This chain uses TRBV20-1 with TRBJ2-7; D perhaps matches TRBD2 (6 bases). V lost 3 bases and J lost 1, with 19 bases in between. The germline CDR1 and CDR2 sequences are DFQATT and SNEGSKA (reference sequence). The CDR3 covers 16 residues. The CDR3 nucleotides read TGCAGTGCTAGTGATCCATTGCTAGCGAGTTCCTACGAGCAGTACTTC. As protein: CSASDPLLASSYEQYF.

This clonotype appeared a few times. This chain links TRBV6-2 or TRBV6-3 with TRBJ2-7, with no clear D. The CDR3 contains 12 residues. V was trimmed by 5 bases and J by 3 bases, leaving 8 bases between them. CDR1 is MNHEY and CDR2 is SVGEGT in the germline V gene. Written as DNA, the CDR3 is TGTGCCAGCAGTGAAATGGACTACGAGCAGTACTTC. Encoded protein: CASSEMDYEQYF.

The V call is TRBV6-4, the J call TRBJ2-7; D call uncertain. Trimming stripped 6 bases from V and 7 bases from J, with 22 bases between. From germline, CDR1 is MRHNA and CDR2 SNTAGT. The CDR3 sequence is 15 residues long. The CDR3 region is CASSVDRSSYNEQYF. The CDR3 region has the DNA TGTGCCAGCAGCGTGGACCGTAGCTCCTACAATGAGCAGTACTTC.

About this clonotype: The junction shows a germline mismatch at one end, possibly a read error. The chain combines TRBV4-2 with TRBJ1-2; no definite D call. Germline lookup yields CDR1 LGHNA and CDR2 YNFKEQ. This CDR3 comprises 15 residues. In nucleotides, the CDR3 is TGTGCCAGCAGTCAAGTTGGCGGGGTGGGAGGTGGCTACACCTTC. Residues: CASSQVGGVGGGYTF.

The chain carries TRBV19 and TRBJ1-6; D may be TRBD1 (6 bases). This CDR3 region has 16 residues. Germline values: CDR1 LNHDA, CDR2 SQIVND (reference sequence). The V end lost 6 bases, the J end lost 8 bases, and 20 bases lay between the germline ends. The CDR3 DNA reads TGTGCCAGTAGACGGGGGACTCGGGACACCTATTCACCCCTCCACTTT. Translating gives CASRRGTRDTYSPLHF. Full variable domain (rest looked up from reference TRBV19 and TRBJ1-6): DGGITQSPKYLFRKEGQNVTLSCEQNLNHDAMYWYRQDPGQGLRLIYYSQIVNDFQKGDIAEGYSVSREKKESFPLTVTSAQKNPTAFYLCASRRGTRDTYSPLHFGNGTRLTVT.

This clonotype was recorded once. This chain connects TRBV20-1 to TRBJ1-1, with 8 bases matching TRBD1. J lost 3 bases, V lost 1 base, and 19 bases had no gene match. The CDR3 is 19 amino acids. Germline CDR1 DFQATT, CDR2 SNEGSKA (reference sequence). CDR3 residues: CSARGLGRTGKRRDTEAFF. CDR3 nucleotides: TGCAGTGCTAGAGGGCTTGGCAGGACAGGGAAAAGAAGGGACACTGAAGCTTTCTTT.

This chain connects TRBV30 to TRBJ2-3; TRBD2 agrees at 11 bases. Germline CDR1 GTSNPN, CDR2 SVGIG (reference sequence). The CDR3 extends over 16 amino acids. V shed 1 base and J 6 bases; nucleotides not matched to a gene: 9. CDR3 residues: CAWSGRLAGGPDTQYF. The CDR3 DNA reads TGTGCCTGGAGTGGCAGATTAGCGGGAGGGCCGGATACGCAGTATTTT.

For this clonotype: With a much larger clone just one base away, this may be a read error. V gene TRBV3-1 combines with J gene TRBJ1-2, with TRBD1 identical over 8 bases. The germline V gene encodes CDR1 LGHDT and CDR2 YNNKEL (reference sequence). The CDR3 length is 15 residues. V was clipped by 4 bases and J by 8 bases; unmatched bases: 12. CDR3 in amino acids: CASSLSRGRSSGYTF. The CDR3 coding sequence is TGTGCCAGCAGCCTCAGCAGGGGGCGAAGTTCGGGCTACACCTTC. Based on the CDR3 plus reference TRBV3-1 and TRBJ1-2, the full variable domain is DTAVSQTPKYLVTQMGNDKSIKCEQNLGHDTMYWYKQDSKKFLKIMFSYNNKELIINETVPNRFSPKSPDKAHLNLHINSLELGDSAVYFCASSLSRGRSSGYTFGSGTRLTVV.